Sequencing of this T cell receptor beta chain was carried out in a study of blood T cells in healthy people across ages. Turning to this clonotype: Antigen unknown.

The study's findings and limits: Changes in expanded clonotypes were possibly confounded, as the CMV status of donors was unknown.

Combining a sample-barcoded 5' primer with a J-beta primer mix, a second PCR ran for roughly 7 to 12 cycles. TCRdb independently ran MiXCR on the 5' RACE reads; one entry per CDR3 protein. The profile covers hundreds of thousands of distinct CDR3 sequences, with around 49% appearing a single time and around a third taken by the ten largest. The CDR3 runs to 14 residues. The V gene lost 5 bases and the J gene lost 8 bases, with 18 bases spanning the gap. CDR1 is SGHTA, CDR2 FQGNSA, per germline. The sequence came from a woman in her sixties in good health. Input material: blood. V is TRBV7-2 and J is TRBJ1-2; no clear D gene. The CDR3 coding sequence is TGTGCCAGCAGCCCGCCGGTCAGAGGGTGGGGCTACACCTTC. Its protein is CASSPPVRGWGYTF.